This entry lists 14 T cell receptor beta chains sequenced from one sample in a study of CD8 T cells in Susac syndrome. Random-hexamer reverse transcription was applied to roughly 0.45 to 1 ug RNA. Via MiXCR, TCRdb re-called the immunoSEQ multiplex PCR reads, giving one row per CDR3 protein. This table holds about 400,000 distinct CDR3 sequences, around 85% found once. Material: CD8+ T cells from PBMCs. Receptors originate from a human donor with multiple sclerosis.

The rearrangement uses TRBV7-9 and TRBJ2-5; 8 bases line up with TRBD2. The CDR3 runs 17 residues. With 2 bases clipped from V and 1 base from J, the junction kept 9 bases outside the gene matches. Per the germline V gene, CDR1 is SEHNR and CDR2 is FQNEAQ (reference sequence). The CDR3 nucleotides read TGTGCCAGCAGCTTACTCCTAGGTGGGACTAGCCAAGAGACCCAGTACTTC. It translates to CASSLLLGGTSQETQYF.

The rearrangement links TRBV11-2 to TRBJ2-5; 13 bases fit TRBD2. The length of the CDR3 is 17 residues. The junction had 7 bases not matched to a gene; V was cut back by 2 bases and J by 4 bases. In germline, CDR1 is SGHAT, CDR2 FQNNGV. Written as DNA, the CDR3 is TGTGCCAGCAGCTTAAAGGGACTAGCGGGGCGGGGAGAGACCCAGTACTTC. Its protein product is CASSLKGLAGRGETQYF.

The CDR3 coding sequence is TGCGCCAGCAGCCCGTGGGCGGGGGAGCAAGAGACCCAGTACTTC. Residues: CASSPWAGEQETQYF. The genes are TRBV5-1 and TRBJ2-5; 7 bases align to TRBD2. With V trimmed by 4 bases and J by 2 bases, 8 bases remained unmatched. Germline V gene sequence: CDR1 SGHRS, CDR2 YFSETQ. CDR3 length equals 15 residues.

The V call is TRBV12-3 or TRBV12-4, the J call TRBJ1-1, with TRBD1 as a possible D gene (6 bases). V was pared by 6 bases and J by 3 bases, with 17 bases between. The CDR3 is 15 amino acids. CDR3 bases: TGTGCCAGCAGGCACCTAGGGGGAACGGACACTGAAGCTTTCTTT. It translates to CASRHLGGTDTEAFF.

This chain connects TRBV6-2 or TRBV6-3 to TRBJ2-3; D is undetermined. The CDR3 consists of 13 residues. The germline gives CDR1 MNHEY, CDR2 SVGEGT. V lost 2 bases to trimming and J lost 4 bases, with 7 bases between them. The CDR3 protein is CASSYHDADTQYF. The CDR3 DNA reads TGTGCCAGCAGTTACCACGATGCAGATACGCAGTATTTT.

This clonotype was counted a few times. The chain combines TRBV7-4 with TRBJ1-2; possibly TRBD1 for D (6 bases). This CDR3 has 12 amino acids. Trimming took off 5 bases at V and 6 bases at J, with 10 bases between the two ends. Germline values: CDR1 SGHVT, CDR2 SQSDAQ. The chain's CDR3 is CASSREGDGYTF. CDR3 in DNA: TGTGCCAGCAGCCGAGAGGGGGATGGCTACACCTTC.

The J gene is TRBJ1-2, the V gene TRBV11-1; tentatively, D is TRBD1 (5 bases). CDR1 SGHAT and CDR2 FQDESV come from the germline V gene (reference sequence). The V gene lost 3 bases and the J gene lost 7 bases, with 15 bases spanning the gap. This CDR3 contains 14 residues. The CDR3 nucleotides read TGTGCCAGCAGCTTGGTAGCGGGGGAAGCTGGCTACACCTTC. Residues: CASSLVAGEAGYTF. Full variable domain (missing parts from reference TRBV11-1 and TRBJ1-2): EAEVAQSPRYKITEKSQAVAFWCDPISGHATLYWYRQILGQGPELLVQFQDESVVDDSQLPKDRFSAERLKGVDSTLKIQPAELGDSAMYLCASSLVAGEAGYTFGSGTRLTVV.

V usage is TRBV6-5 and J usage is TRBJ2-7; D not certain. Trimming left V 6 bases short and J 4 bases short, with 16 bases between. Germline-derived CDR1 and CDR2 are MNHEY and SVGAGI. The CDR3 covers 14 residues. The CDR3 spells CASRPNLSGYEQYF. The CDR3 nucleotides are TGTGCCAGCAGGCCGAATCTCTCGGGTTACGAGCAGTACTTC.

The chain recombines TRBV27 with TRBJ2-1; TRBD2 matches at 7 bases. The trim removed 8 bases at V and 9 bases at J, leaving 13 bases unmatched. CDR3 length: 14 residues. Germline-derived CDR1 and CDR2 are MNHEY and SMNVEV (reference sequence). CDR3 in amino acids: CASGYEGGVSEQFF. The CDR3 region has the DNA TGTGCCAGCGGTTACGAGGGAGGGGTTAGTGAGCAGTTCTTC.

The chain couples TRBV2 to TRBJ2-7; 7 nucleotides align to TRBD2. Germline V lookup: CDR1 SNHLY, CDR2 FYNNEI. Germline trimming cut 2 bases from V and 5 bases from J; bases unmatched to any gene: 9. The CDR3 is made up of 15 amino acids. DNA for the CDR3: TGTGCCAGCAGTGAAAGGTCGGGGGGAGGCGACGAGCAGTACTTC. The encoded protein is CASSERSGGGDEQYF.

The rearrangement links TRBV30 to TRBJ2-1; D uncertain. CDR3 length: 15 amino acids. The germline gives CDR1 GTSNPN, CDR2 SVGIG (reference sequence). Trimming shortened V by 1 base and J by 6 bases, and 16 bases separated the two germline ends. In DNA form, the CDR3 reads TGTGCCTGGAGTGGATCGCTTGGGGTGCCCAATGAGCAGTTCTTC. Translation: CAWSGSLGVPNEQFF.

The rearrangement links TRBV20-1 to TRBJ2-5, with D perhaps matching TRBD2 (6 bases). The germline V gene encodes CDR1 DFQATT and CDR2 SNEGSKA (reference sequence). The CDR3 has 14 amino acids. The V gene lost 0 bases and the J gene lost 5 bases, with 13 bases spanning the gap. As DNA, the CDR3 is TGCAGTGCTAGAGATGTGGAGGGGATGGAGACCCAGTACTTC. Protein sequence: CSARDVEGMETQYF.

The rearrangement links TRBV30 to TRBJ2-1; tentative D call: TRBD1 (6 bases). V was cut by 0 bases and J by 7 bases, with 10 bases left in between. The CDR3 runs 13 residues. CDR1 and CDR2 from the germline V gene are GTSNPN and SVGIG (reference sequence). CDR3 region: CAWSVGGPNEQFF. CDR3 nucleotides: TGTGCCTGGAGTGTAGGGGGTCCTAATGAGCAGTTCTTC.

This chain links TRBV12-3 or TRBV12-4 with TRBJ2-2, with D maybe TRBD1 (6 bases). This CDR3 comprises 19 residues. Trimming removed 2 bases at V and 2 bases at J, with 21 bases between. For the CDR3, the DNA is TGTGCCAGCAGTTTATCGGGTGTGGGGGAACAGGGTAACACCGGGGAGCTGTTTTTT. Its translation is CASSLSGVGEQGNTGELFF.